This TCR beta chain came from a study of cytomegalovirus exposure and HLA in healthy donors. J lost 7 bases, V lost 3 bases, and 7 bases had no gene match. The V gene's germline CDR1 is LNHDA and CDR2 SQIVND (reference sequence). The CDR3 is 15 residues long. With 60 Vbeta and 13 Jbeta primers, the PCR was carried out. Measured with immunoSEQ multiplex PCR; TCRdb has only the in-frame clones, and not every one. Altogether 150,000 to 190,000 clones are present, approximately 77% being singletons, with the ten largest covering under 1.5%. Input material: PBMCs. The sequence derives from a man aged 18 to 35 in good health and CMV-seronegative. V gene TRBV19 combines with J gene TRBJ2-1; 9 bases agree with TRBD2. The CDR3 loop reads CASSILGGRGNEQFF. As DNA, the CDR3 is TGTGCCAGTAGTATTCTAGGCGGGAGGGGTAATGAGCAGTTCTTC.